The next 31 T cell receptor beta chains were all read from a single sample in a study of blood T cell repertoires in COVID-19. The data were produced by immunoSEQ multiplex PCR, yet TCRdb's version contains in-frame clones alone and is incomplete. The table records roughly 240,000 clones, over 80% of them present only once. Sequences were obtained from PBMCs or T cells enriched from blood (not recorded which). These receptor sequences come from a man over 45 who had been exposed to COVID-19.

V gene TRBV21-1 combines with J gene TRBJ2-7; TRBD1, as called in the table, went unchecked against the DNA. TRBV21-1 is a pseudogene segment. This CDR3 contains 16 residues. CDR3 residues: CASSSYRRDRRYEQYV. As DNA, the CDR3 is TGTGCCAGCAGCAGTTATCGTCGGGACAGGCGATACGAGCAGTACGTC.

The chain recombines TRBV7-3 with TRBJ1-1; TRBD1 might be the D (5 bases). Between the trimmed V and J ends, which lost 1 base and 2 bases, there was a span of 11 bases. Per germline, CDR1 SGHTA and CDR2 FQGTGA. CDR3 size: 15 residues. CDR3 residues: CASSLMAGLNTEAFF. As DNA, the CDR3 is TGTGCCAGCAGCTTAATGGCGGGGCTAAACACTGAAGCTTTCTTT.

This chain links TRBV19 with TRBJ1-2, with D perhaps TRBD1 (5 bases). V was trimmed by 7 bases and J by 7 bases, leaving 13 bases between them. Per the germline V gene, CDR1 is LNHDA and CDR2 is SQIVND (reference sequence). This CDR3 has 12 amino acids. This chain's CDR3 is CASTGPQGGYTF. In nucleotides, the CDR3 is TGTGCCAGTACCGGCCCCCAGGGTGGCTACACCTTC.

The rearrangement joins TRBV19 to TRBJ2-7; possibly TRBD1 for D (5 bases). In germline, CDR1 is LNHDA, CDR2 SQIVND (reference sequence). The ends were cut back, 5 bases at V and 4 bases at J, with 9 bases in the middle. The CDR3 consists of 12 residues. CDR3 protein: CASSHNRYEQYF. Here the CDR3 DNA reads TGTGCCAGTAGTCATAACAGGTACGAGCAGTACTTC.

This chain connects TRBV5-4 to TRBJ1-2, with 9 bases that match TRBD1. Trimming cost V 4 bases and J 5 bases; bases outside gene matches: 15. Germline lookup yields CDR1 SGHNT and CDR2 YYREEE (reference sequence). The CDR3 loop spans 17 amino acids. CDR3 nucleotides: TGTGCCAGCAGCCTGGGAAGAACGGACAGGGGATTGTATGGCTACACCTTC. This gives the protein CASSLGRTDRGLYGYTF.

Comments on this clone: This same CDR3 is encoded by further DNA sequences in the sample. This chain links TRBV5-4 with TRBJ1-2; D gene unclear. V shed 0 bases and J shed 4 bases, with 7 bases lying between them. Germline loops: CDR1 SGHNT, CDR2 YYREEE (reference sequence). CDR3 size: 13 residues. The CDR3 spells CASSLVRSYGYTF. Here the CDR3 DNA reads TGTGCCAGCAGCTTGGTGAGGAGCTATGGCTACACCTTC.

CDR3 in DNA: TGTGCCAGCAAAGCGACTAGCGGGCTCTGGGGCGAGACCCAGTACTTC. It specifies CASKATSGLWGETQYF. The chain couples TRBV2 to TRBJ2-5, with TRBD2 matching over 10 bases. The CDR3 covers 16 residues. CDR1 and CDR2 from the germline V gene are SNHLY and FYNNEI. Trimming took 7 bases from V and 5 from J; bases not matched to a gene: 13.

CDR3 loop: CASSVFPRTGGLADTQYF. CDR3 DNA: TGTGCCAGCAGCGTGTTCCCAAGGACAGGAGGGTTGGCAGATACGCAGTATTTT. The chain links TRBV9 to TRBJ2-3; tentatively, D is TRBD1 (7 bases). Germline V gives CDR1 SGDLS, CDR2 YYNGEE. V was shortened by 2 bases and J by 4 bases, with 23 bases between the two germline ends. The CDR3 sequence is 18 residues long.

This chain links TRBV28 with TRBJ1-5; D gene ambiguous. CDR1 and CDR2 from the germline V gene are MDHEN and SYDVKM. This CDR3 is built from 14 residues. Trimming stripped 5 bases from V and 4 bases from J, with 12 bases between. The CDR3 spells CASSLPTRNQPQHF. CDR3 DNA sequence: TGTGCCAGCAGTCTCCCGACAAGGAATCAGCCCCAGCATTTT.

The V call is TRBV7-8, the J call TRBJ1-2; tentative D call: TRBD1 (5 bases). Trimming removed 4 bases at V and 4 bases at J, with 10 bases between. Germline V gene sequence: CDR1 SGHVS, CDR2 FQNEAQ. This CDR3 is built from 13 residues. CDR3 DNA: TGTGCCAGCAGCTCCTCAGGGATCTATGGCTACACCTTC. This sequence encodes CASSSSGIYGYTF. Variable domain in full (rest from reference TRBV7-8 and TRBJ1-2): GAGVSQSPRYKVAKRGQDVALRCDPISGHVSLFWYQQALGQGPEFLTYFQNEAQLDKSGLPSDRFFAERPEGSVSTLKIQRTQQEDSAVYLCASSSSGIYGYTFGSGTRLTVV.

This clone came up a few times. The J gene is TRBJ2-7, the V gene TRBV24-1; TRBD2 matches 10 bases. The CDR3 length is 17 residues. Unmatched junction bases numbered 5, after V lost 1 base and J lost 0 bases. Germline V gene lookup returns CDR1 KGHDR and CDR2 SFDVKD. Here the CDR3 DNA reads TGTGCCACCAGTGATTTCGGGACTAGCGCTAGCTCCTACGAGCAGTACGTC. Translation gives CATSDFGTSASSYEQYV.

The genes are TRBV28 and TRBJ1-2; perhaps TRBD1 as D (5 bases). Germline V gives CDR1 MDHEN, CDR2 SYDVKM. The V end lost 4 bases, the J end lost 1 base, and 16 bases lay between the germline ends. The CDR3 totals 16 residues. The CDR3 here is CASSSRGEGLNYGYTF. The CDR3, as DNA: TGTGCCAGCAGTTCCAGAGGGGAGGGCCTTAACTATGGCTACACCTTC.

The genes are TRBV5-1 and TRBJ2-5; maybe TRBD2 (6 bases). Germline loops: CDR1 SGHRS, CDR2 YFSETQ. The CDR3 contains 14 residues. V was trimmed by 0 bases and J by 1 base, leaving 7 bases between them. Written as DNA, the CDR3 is TGCGCCAGCAGCTTGGGGGGGGTCCAAGAGACCCAGTACTTC. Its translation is CASSLGGVQETQYF.

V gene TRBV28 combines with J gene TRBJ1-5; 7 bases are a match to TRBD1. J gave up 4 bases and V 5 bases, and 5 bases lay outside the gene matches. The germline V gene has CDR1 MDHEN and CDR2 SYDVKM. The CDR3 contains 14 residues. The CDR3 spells CASSPYRGNQPQHF. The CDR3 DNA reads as TGTGCCAGCAGTCCCTACAGGGGAAATCAGCCCCAGCATTTT.

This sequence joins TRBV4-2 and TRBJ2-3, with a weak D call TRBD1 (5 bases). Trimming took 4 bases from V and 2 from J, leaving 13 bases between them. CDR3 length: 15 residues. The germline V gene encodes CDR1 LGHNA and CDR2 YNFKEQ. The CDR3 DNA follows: TGTGCCAGCAGCCCTGAACAGGAGCTCACAGATACGCAGTATTTT. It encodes CASSPEQELTDTQYF.

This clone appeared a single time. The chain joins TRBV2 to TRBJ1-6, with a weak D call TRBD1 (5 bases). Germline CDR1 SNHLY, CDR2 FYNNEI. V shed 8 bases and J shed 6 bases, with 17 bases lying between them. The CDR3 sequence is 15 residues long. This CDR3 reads CASQQEGKINSPLHF. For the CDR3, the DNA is TGTGCCAGCCAGCAGGAGGGGAAGATTAATTCACCCCTCCACTTT.

CDR3 coding DNA: TGTGCCAGTAGTATGGGGTCGGGAGGGGAAAGCAATCAGCCCCAGCATTTT. Residues: CASSMGSGGESNQPQHF. The V gene is TRBV19, the J gene TRBJ1-5, with D possibly being TRBD1 (5 bases). This CDR3 is built from 17 residues. The V gene lost 3 bases and the J gene lost 1 base, with 16 bases spanning the gap. Germline assignment: CDR1 LNHDA and CDR2 SQIVND (reference sequence). The full variable domain, with the rest looked up from reference TRBV19 and TRBJ1-5, is DGGITQSPKYLFRKEGQNVTLSCEQNLNHDAMYWYRQDPGQGLRLIYYSQIVNDFQKGDIAEGYSVSREKKESFPLTVTSAQKNPTAFYLCASSMGSGGESNQPQHFGDGTRLSIL.

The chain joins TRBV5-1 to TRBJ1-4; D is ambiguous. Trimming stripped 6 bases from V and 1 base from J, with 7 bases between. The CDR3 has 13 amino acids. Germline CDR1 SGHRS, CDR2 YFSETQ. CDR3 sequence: CASNSGTNEKLFF. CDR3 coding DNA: TGCGCCAGCAATAGTGGAACTAATGAAAAACTGTTTTTT.

The DNA of the CDR3 is TGTGCCACCAGCAGATCCCGGACACCTGATCAGCCCCAGCATTTT. Amino acids: CATSRSRTPDQPQHF. The chain uses TRBV15 and TRBJ1-5, with D possibly being TRBD1 (5 bases). This CDR3 contains 15 residues. Trimming shortened V by 2 bases and J by 5 bases, and 13 bases separated the two germline ends. Germline CDR1 reads LNHNV; CDR2 reads YYDKDF (reference sequence).

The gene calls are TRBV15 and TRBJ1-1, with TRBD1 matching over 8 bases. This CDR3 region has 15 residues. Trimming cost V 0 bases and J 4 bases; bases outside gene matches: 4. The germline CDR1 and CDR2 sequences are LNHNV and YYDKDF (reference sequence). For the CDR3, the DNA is TGTGCCACCAGCAGAGATACAGGGGGTGGCACTGAAGCTTTCTTT. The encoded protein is CATSRDTGGGTEAFF. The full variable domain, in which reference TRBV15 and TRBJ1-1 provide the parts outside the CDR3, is DAMVIQNPRYQVTQFGKPVTLSCSQTLNHNVMYWYQQKSSQAPKLLFHYYDKDFNNEADTPDNFQSRRPNTSFCFLDIRSPGLGDTAMYLCATSRDTGGGTEAFFGQGTRLTVV.

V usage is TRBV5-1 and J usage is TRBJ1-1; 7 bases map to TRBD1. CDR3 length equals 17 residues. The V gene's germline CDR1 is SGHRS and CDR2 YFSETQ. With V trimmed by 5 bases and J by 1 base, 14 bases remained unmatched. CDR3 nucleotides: TGCGCCAGCAGATATGACAGGGCCATTAGTTCGAACACTGAAGCTTTCTTT. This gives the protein CASRYDRAISSNTEAFF.

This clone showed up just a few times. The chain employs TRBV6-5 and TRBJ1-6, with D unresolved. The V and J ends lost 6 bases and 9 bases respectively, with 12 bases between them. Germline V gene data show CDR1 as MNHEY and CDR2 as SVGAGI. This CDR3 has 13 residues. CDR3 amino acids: CASSPLAVSPLHF. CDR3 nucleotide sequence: TGTGCCAGCAGCCCCCTCGCGGTTTCACCCCTCCACTTT.

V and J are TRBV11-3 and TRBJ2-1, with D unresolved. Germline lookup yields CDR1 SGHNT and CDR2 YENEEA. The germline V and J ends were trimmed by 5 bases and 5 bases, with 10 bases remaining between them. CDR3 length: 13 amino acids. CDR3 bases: TGTGCCAGCAGCCCTGCTACCAACAATGAGCAGTTCTTC. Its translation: CASSPATNNEQFF.

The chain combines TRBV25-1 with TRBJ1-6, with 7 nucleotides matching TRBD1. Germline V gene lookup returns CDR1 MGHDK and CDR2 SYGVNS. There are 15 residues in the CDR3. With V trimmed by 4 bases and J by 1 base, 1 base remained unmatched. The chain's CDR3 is CASSVQGSYNSPLHF. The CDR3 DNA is TGTGCCAGCAGTGTACAGGGGTCCTATAATTCACCCCTCCACTTT.

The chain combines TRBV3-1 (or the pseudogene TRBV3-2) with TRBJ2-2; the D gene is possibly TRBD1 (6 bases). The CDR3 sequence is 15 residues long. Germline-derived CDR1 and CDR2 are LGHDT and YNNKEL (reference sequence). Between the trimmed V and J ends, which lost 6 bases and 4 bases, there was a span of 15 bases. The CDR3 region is CASRPADSLTGELFF. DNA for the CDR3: TGTGCCAGCAGACCAGCGGACAGCCTCACCGGGGAGCTGTTTTTT.

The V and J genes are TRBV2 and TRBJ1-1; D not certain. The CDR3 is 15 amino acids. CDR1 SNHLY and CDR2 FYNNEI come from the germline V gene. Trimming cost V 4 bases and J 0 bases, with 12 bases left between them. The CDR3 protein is CASSGWRGMNTEAFF. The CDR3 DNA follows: TGTGCCAGCAGTGGGTGGCGGGGAATGAACACTGAAGCTTTCTTT.

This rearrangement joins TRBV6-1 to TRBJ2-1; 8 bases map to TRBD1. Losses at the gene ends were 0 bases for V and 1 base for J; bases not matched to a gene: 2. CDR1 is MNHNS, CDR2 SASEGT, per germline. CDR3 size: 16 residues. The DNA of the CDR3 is TGTGCCAGCAGTGAAGCGCAGGGGGCTTCCTACAATGAGCAGTTCTTC. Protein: CASSEAQGASYNEQFF.

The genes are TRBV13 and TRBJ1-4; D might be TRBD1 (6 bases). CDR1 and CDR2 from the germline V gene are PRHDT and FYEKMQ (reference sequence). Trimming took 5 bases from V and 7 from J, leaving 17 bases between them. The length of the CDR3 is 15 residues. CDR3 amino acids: CASSIRQASFEKLFF. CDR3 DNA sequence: TGTGCCAGCAGCATACGACAGGCCTCTTTTGAAAAACTGTTTTTT.

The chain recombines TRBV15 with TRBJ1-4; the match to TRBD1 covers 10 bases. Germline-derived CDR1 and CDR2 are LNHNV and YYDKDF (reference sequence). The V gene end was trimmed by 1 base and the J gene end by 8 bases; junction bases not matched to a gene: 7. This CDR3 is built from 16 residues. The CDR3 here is CATSRATGTGVEKLFF. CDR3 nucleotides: TGTGCCACCAGCAGAGCCACCGGGACAGGGGTCGAAAAACTGTTTTTT.

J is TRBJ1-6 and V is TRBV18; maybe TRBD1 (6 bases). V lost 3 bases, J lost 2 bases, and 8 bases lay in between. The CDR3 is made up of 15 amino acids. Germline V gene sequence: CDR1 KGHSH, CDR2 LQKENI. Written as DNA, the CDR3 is TGTGCCAGCTCACCCAGGGGCACCTATAATTCACCCCTCCACTTT. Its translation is CASSPRGTYNSPLHF.

The CDR3 DNA is TGTGCCAGCAGCCAAGATTTCGGGGAACAGGGCTCCTACGAGCAGTACTTC. This translates into CASSQDFGEQGSYEQYF. The V and J genes are TRBV4-2 and TRBJ2-7, with TRBD1 as a possible D gene (6 bases). Germline V CDR1 and CDR2: LGHNA, YNFKEQ. The CDR3 is made up of 17 amino acids. Trimming left V 0 bases short and J 0 bases short, with 15 bases between.